The 23 T cell receptor beta chains below were found in one sample sequenced in a study of Graves' ophthalmopathy and Graves' hyperthyroidism (dated by TCRdb to 2017 to 2018). Sequencing was performed on an Illumina HiSeq 2000. For repertoire sequencing, the TCR beta CDR3 regions were amplified from RNA transcripts. The first round of RT-PCR was done with HTBI primers and the Qiagen OneStep RT-PCR kit, and was followed by a second round of multiplex PCR, then size selection and purification. TCRdb ran its own pipeline on the public reads, namely fastp trimming at Q25 and MiXCR clone calling, and kept in-frame beta chains. Each entry merges the rows of one CDR3 protein and shows their most common DNA and genes. The sample profile shows about 210,000 distinct CDR3 sequences; about 32% of them were found once. The top ten clonotypes cover around 10% of the sample. The sequenced sample consisted of peripheral blood. The origin of the receptors is a man between 45 and 60 years old with Graves' ophthalmopathy. Donor details come from another sample of the same person, matched by shared clones.

This clonotype has a count of ten or more. V gene TRBV29-1 combines with J gene TRBJ2-7; 12 bases agree with TRBD1. The germline V gene has CDR1 SQVTM and CDR2 ANQGSEA. The CDR3 is 15 amino acids. V was pared by 7 bases and J by 4 bases, with 11 bases of the junction left unmatched. CDR3 amino acids: CSATRPGQGAYEQYF. The CDR3 nucleotides are TGCAGCGCCACAAGGCCGGGACAGGGGGCTTACGAGCAGTACTTC.

This clonotype turned up a few times. V usage is TRBV5-1 and J usage is TRBJ2-7, with D tentatively TRBD1 (5 bases). Looked up from germline, CDR1 is SGHRS and CDR2 is YFSETQ. This CDR3 contains 14 residues. V lost 1 base and J lost 5, with 13 bases in between. The CDR3 reads CASSLNVRADEQYF. CDR3 DNA sequence: TGCGCCAGCAGCTTGAATGTCAGGGCCGACGAGCAGTACTTC.

This clonotype was detected many times. The rearrangement joins TRBV10-2 to TRBJ2-7, with D hard to call. This CDR3 contains 16 residues. The V end was cut by 2 bases, the J end by 3 bases, with 17 bases between. Germline V CDR1 and CDR2: WSHSY, SAAADI. CDR3 sequence: CASSEPPGLSDYEQYF. The CDR3 nucleotides are TGCGCCAGCAGTGAGCCCCCCGGGTTGTCAGACTACGAGCAGTACTTC.

The chain couples TRBV6-1 to TRBJ1-1; no definite D call. Germline V gene data show CDR1 as MNHNS and CDR2 as SASEGT. The V end was cut by 6 bases, the J end by 0 bases, with 14 bases between. This CDR3 has 15 residues. For the CDR3, the DNA is TGTGCCAGCAGACCATCCTTCTGGATGAACACTGAAGCTTTCTTT. This codes for CASRPSFWMNTEAFF.

The rearrangement links TRBV19 to TRBJ1-5, with unresolved D. The CDR3 contains 14 residues. V was cut by 1 base and J by 7 bases, with 11 bases left in between. Germline V gene lookup returns CDR1 LNHDA and CDR2 SQIVND (reference sequence). This CDR3 reads CASSIVAVHQPQHF. For the CDR3, the DNA is TGTGCCAGTAGTATAGTGGCAGTCCACCAGCCCCAGCATTTT. Full variable domain (missing parts from reference TRBV19 and TRBJ1-5): DGGITQSPKYLFRKEGQNVTLSCEQNLNHDAMYWYRQDPGQGLRLIYYSQIVNDFQKGDIAEGYSVSREKKESFPLTVTSAQKNPTAFYLCASSIVAVHQPQHFGDGTRLSIL.

This clonotype was detected ten times or more. The chain employs TRBV14 and TRBJ2-7; possible D gene TRBD2, 5 bases. The V and J ends lost 0 bases and 4 bases respectively, with 13 bases between them. Germline lookup yields CDR1 SGHDN and CDR2 FVKESK. The CDR3 contains 15 residues. DNA of the CDR3: TGTGCCAGCAGCCAAGATCACGGGATCTTATACGAGCAGTACTTC. This codes for CASSQDHGILYEQYF.

V and J are TRBV28 and TRBJ1-1; D is unresolved. Looked up from germline, CDR1 is MDHEN and CDR2 is SYDVKM. Trimming left V 2 bases short and J 6 bases short, with 10 bases between. This CDR3 comprises 13 residues. The CDR3 nucleotides read TGTGCCAGCAGTTTAGAACAGAGCGCTGAAGCTTTCTTT. Amino acid sequence: CASSLEQSAEAFF.

This clonotype appeared once. The chain carries TRBV11-2 and TRBJ2-7; TRBD1 aligns across 7 bases. Trimming removed 4 bases from V and 0 bases from J; junction bases left unmatched: 9. The CDR3 is made up of 16 amino acids. Germline V gene lookup returns CDR1 SGHAT and CDR2 FQNNGV. CDR3 in DNA: TGTGCCAGCAGCTCAGGAACAGGGGTCTACTCCTACGAGCAGTACTTC. This sequence encodes CASSSGTGVYSYEQYF.

This sequence joins TRBV12-3 or TRBV12-4 and TRBJ1-1, with a tentative D call TRBD1 (5 bases). CDR3 size: 13 residues. Trimming cost V 5 bases and J 1 base, with 8 bases left between them. CDR3 nucleotides: TGTGCCAGCAGTAATACAGGGAACACTGAAGCTTTCTTT. It translates to CASSNTGNTEAFF.

This clonotype was counted at least ten times. The chain links TRBV6-2 or TRBV6-3 to TRBJ2-2, with 7 bases matching TRBD1. Germline V gene lookup returns CDR1 MNHEY and CDR2 SVGEGT. Losses at the gene ends were 2 bases for V and 3 bases for J; bases not matched to a gene: 6. This CDR3 is 16 amino acids long. DNA for the CDR3: TGTGCCAGCAGTTACCGACAGGGTGTAGACACCGGGGAGCTGTTTTTT. It is translated as CASSYRQGVDTGELFF.

This clonotype is labeled medium-sized. The V and J genes are TRBV28 and TRBJ2-7, with TRBD1 matching over 7 bases. CDR1 and CDR2 (germline): MDHEN, SYDVKM. The length of the CDR3 is 15 residues. Losses at the gene ends were 5 bases for V and 4 bases for J; bases not matched to a gene: 11. The CDR3 reads CASSPKTGFAYEQYF. The CDR3 DNA reads as TGTGCCAGCAGTCCGAAGACAGGGTTCGCTTACGAGCAGTACTTC.

In this sample, this clonotype turned up many times. The junction departs from the called germline gene at one end, perhaps through a read error. This sequence joins TRBV7-7 and TRBJ1-1; TRBD1 might be the D (5 bases). This CDR3 is built from 14 residues. CDR1 SSHAT and CDR2 FNYEAQ come from the germline V gene (reference sequence). CDR3 coding DNA: TGTGCTAGCAGCTTAGTGGGGGAGGGCACTGAAGCTTTCTTT. Its protein product is CASSLVGEGTEAFF.

V gene TRBV6-2 or TRBV6-3 combines with J gene TRBJ2-7; no definite D call. V gave up 0 bases and J gave up 2 bases, with 8 bases separating them. The CDR3 spans 14 residues. CDR1 is MNHEY and CDR2 is SVGEGT in the germline V gene. The CDR3 loop reads CASSYSPRAYEQYF. As DNA, the CDR3 is TGTGCCAGCAGTTACTCGCCCCGGGCCTACGAGCAGTACTTC.

This clonotype was seen at least ten times. V gene TRBV12-3 or TRBV12-4 combines with J gene TRBJ2-2, with D uncertain. This CDR3 has 17 amino acids. V was clipped by 5 bases and J by 0 bases, with 16 bases between them. The CDR3 nucleotides read TGTGCCAGCAGTGATGGATTTTCCACGGCGAACACCGGGGAGCTGTTTTTT. It encodes CASSDGFSTANTGELFF.

V usage is TRBV12-3 or TRBV12-4 and J usage is TRBJ2-5; D is unclear. V dropped 5 bases and J dropped 2 bases, with 12 bases sitting between them. The CDR3 totals 14 residues. The CDR3 nucleotides read TGTGCCAGCAGTGTCGGTCCAAGGCAAGAGACCCAGTACTTC. Encoded protein: CASSVGPRQETQYF.

This clonotype was seen ten or more times. The chain couples TRBV29-1 to TRBJ2-5; 9 bases map to TRBD2. Germline CDR1 reads SQVTM; CDR2 reads ANQGSEA. The CDR3 extends over 13 amino acids. With 3 bases clipped from V and 5 bases from J, the junction kept 4 bases outside the gene matches. This CDR3 is CSVEREGRETQYF. In DNA form, the CDR3 reads TGCAGCGTTGAGCGGGAGGGCCGGGAGACCCAGTACTTC.

Many counts were recorded for this clonotype. This rearrangement joins TRBV10-1 to TRBJ2-7, with D unresolved. The CDR3 extends over 13 amino acids. Germline values: CDR1 WNHNN, CDR2 SYGVQD (reference sequence). The V end was cut by 10 bases, the J end by 1 base, with 14 bases between. The CDR3 sequence is CATIGPRSYEQYF. CDR3 DNA: TGCGCCACCATCGGACCCCGGTCCTACGAGCAGTACTTC.

This clonotype was counted ten times or more. This chain uses TRBV12-3 or TRBV12-4 with TRBJ2-4; 10 nucleotides align to TRBD2. The CDR3 loop spans 18 amino acids. With V trimmed by 3 bases and J by 0 bases, 8 bases remained unmatched. The CDR3 coding sequence is TGTGCCAGCAGTTTTGGGCTAGCGGGAGACTTAGCCAAAAACATTCAGTACTTC. Protein sequence: CASSFGLAGDLAKNIQYF.

This clonotype was seen many times. The chain couples TRBV5-1 to TRBJ2-5; 8 positions agree with TRBD2. The CDR3 covers 15 residues. With V trimmed by 5 bases and J by 1 base, 7 bases remained unmatched. From germline, CDR1 is SGHRS and CDR2 YFSETQ. CDR3 sequence: CASRSGGTIQETQYF. The CDR3 DNA sequence: TGCGCCAGCAGAAGCGGGGGAACCATCCAAGAGACCCAGTACTTC.

This clonotype was seen repeatedly, ten times or more. The V and J genes are TRBV19 and TRBJ1-2; 10 bases line up with TRBD1. The CDR3 runs to 15 residues. The junction had 5 bases not matched to a gene; V was cut back by 4 bases and J by 3 bases. Germline V gene sequence: CDR1 LNHDA, CDR2 SQIVND (reference sequence). Here the CDR3 DNA reads TGTGCCAGTAGTACAGGGACAGGGGTCGACTATGGCTACACCTTC. Translation: CASSTGTGVDYGYTF.

The CDR3 DNA reads as TGTGCCAGTAAGACTCAAGGACAGGGGGTTTACGAGCAGTACTTC. It is translated as CASKTQGQGVYEQYF. J is TRBJ2-7 and V is TRBV6-1; 10 bases are shared with TRBD1. Germline CDR1 reads MNHNS; CDR2 reads SASEGT. This CDR3 is built from 15 residues. After removal of 9 bases from V and 4 bases from J, the junction contained 12 bases not matched to a gene.

This clonotype came up many times. V is TRBV6-5 and J is TRBJ2-4, with D tentatively TRBD1 (5 bases). Germline-derived CDR1 and CDR2 are MNHEY and SVGAGI. V lost 0 bases, J lost 8 bases, and 11 bases lay in between. The CDR3 is 14 amino acids. The DNA for the CDR3 is TGTGCCAGCAGTTACTCGTCTAGGGGTGACATTCAGTACTTC. Its translation is CASSYSSRGDIQYF.

The rearrangement links TRBV5-1 to TRBJ1-1; 8 positions match TRBD1. There are 16 residues in the CDR3. Trimming removed 0 bases from V and 4 bases from J; junction bases left unmatched: 8. The V gene's germline CDR1 is SGHRS and CDR2 YFSETQ. CDR3 sequence (DNA): TGCGCCAGCAGCTTGGATGCAGGGGGCATGGGCACTGAAGCTTTCTTT. This encodes CASSLDAGGMGTEAFF. Filled out from reference TRBV5-1 and TRBJ1-1, the complete variable domain reads KAGVTQTPRYLIKTRGQQVTLSCSPISGHRSVSWYQQTPGQGLQFLFEYFSETQRNKGNFPGRFSGRQFSNSRSEMNVSTLELGDSALYLCASSLDAGGMGTEAFFGQGTRLTVV.